This TCR beta chain was documented in a study of blood T cell repertoires in COVID-19. Study summary: Samples came from the United States, Italy and Spain, spanning acute and convalescent COVID-19. Sample material is recorded as cDNA or gDNA derived from T cells, B-cell-depleted T cells, or PBMCs.

In the original analysis: Nucleated cell counts were estimated from reference gene primer amplification. TCRdb's copy holds only in-frame clones and misses some; the assay was immunoSEQ multiplex PCR. V and J calls and clone size are those listed in that table; D and trimming were worked out from the DNA. The table shows more than 120,000 clones, with about nine tenths occurring only once. The CDR3 consists of 15 residues. The ends lost 4 bases at V and 3 bases at J; junction bases unmatched: 9. In germline, CDR1 is SGHNT, CDR2 YYREEE (reference sequence). The chain links TRBV5-4 to TRBJ2-7; TRBD1 aligns across 8 bases. The sequenced sample was peripheral blood. This sequence was found in a human donor in a cohort sampled during active COVID-19. CDR3 protein: CASSRATGDLYEQYF. CDR3 bases: TGTGCCAGCAGCCGAGCGACAGGGGATCTCTACGAGCAGTACTTC. Full variable domain (missing parts from reference TRBV5-4 and TRBJ2-7): ETGVTQSPTHLIKTRGQQVTLRCSSQSGHNTVSWYQQALGQGPQFIFQYYREEENGRGNFPPRFSGLQFPNYSSELNVNALELDDSALYLCASSRATGDLYEQYFGPGTRLTVT.